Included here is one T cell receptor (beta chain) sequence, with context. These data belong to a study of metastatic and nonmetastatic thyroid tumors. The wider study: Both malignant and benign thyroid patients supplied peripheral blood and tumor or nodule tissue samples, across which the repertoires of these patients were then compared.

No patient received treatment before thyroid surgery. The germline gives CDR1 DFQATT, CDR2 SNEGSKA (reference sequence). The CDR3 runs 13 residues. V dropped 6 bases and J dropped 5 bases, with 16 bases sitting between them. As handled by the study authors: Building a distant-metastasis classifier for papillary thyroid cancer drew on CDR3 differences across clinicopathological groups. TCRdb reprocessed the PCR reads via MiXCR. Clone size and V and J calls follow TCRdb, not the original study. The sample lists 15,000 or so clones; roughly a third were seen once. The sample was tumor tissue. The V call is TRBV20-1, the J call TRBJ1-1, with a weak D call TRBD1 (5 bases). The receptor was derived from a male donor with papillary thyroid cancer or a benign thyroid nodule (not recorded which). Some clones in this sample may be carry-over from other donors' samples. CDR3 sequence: CSAVGGEGTEAFF. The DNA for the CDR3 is TGCAGTGCCGTCGGGGGGGAAGGTACTGAAGCTTTCTTT.